The source of this T cell receptor beta chain is a study of cytomegalovirus exposure and HLA in healthy donors. Study as a whole: A previous analysis identified more than 100 million unique TCR beta sequences derived from 180 million or so T cells.

60 Vbeta and 13 Jbeta primers were used in PCR. Measured with immunoSEQ multiplex PCR; TCRdb has only the in-frame clones, and not every one. The table has roughly 110,000 clones, approximately 80% seen once. On this clone: The antigen remains undetermined.

Overall study results and limits: Later analysis associated a missense DCLRE1C variant with TCR beta V- and J-gene trimming. HLA allele associations emerged for fewer than 20,000 TCR beta sequences in a later analysis, at 0.05 false discovery rate. Most of the CMV-associated TCR beta chains (in a later analysis) appeared to be HLA-restricted.

Germline lookup yields CDR1 SNHLY and CDR2 FYNNEI. The CDR3 loop spans 12 amino acids. V lost 7 bases, J lost 2 bases, and 7 bases lay in between. The receptor's source is a female donor in good health and CMV-seronegative. The rearrangement links TRBV2 to TRBJ2-3; no clear D gene. The specimen sequenced was PBMCs. CDR3 loop: CASNQNTDTQYF. For the CDR3, the DNA is TGTGCCAGCAACCAGAACACAGATACGCAGTATTTT.